This T cell receptor beta chain was documented in a study of shared clonotypes between healthy human individuals. General study results and limits: Non-shared clonotypes were found to have lower generation probabilities than the clonotypes that were shared by all four of the sorted-subset donors.

Germline V gene lookup returns CDR1 SGHVS and CDR2 FQNEAQ. Trimming pared 5 bases from V and 2 bases from J, leaving 23 bases between. This CDR3 is 18 amino acids long. In the case of this clone: Its specificity is not known.

Here immunoSEQ multiplex PCR was the method, and the copy in TCRdb shows in-frame clones only, minus some. The sample contains millions of clones, roughly 91% of which appear only once. Cells designated naive CD8 were CD45RO-negative and were positively selected for CCR7, with terminally differentiated effector memory CD45RA+ cells excluded. Adults of Caucasian background living in Nashville, Tennessee made up all donors. The sample taken for sequencing was naive CD8+ T cells from PBMCs. The rearrangement links TRBV7-8 to TRBJ2-3; possibly TRBD1 for D (5 bases). This receptor was obtained from a man aged 18 to 30 in good health. Some clones in this sample may be carry-over from other donors' samples. CDR3 in DNA: TGTGCCAGCAGCCTAACGCCAGACATTATAGGGGACACAGATACGCAGTATTTT. Its translation: CASSLTPDIIGDTDTQYF.